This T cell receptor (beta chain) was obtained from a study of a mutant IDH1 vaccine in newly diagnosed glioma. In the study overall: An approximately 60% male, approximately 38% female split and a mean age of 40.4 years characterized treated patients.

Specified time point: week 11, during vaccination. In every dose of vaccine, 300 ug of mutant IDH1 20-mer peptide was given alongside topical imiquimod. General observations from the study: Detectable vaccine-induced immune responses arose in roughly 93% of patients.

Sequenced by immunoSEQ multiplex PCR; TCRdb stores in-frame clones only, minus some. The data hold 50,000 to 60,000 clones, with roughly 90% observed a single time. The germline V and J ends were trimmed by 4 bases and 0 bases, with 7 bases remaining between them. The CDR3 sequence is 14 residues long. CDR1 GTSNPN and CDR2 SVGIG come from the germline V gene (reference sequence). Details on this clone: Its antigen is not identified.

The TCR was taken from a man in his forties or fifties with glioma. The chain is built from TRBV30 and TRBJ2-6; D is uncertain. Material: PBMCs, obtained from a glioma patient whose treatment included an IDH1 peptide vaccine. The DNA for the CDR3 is TGTGCCTGGAAATGGCGCTCTGGGGCCAACGTCCTGACTTTC. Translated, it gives CAWKWRSGANVLTF. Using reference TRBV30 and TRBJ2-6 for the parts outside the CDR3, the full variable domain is SQTIHQWPATLVQPVGSPLSLECTVEGTSNPNLYWYRQAAGRGLQLLFYSVGIGQISSEVPQNLSASRPQDRQFILSSKKLLLSDSGFYLCAWKWRSGANVLTFGAGSRLTVL.